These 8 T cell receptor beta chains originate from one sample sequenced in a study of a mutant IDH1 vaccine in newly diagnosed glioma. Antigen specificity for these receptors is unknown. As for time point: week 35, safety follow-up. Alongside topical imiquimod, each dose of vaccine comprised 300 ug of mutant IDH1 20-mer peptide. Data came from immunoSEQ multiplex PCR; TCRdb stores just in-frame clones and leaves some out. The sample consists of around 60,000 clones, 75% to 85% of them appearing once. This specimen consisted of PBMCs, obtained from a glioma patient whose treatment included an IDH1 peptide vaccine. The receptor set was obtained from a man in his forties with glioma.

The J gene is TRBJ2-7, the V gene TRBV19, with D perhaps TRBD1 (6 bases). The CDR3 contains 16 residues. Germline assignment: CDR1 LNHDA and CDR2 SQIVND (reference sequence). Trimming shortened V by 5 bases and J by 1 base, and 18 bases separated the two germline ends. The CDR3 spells CASSGLGQSGSYEQYF. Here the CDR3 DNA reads TGTGCCAGTAGTGGCTTAGGACAGAGTGGGTCCTACGAGCAGTACTTC.

CDR3 DNA sequence: TGTGCCAGCAGCTTCACGAGCGCTAGCTACGAGCAGTACTTC. Its translation: CASSFTSASYEQYF. V is TRBV5-6 and J is TRBJ2-7; D unclear. This CDR3 has 14 amino acids. Trimming took off 2 bases at V and 3 bases at J, with 12 bases between the two ends. Per germline, CDR1 SGHDT and CDR2 YYEEEE.

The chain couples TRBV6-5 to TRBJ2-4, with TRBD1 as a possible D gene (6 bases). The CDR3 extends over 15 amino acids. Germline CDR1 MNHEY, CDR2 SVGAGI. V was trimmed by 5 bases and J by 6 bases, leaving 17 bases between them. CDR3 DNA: TGTGCCAGCAGTCCGCCGGGAACCAGGGGAAACATTCAGTACTTC. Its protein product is CASSPPGTRGNIQYF.

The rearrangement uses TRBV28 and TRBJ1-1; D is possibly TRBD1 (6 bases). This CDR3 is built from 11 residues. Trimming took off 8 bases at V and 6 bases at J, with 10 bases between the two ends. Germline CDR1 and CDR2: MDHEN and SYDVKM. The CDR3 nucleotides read TGTGCCAGCCGGGGGCGTCCTGAAGCTTTCTTT. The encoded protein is CASRGRPEAFF.

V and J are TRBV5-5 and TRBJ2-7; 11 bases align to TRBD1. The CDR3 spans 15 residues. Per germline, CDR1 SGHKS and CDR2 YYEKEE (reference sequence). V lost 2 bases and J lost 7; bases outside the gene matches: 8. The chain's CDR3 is CASSLIGQGAREQYF. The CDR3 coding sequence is TGTGCCAGCAGCTTAATCGGACAGGGGGCGAGGGAGCAGTACTTC.

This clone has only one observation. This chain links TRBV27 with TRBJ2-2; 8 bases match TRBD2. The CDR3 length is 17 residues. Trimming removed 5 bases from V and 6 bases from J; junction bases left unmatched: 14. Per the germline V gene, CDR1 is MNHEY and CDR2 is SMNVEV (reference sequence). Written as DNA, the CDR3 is TGTGCCAGCAGTCCAACCGGGACTAGGGGTTGGGCCGGGGAGCTGTTTTTT. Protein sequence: CASSPTGTRGWAGELFF.

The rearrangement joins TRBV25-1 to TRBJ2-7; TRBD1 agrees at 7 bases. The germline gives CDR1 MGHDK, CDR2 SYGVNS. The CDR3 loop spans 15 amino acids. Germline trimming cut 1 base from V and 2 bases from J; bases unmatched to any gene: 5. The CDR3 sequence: CASSESDRATYEQYF. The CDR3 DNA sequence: TGTGCCAGCAGTGAATCTGACAGGGCGACCTACGAGCAGTACTTC.

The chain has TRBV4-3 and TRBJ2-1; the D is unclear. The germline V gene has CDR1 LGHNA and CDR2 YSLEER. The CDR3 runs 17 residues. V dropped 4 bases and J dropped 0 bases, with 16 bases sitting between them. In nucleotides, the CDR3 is TGCGCCAGCAGCCTAGATGGCCGAGGAAGCTCCTACAATGAGCAGTTCTTC. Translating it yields CASSLDGRGSSYNEQFF.